Presented here are 25 T cell receptor beta chains from one specimen sequenced in a study of T cell repertoires in cytomegalovirus infection. TCRdb reprocessed the reads via MiXCR and lists one record per CDR3 protein. The table shows under 850,000 distinct CDR3 sequences, with around 30% occurring only once. No antigen is known for these receptors. Sequencing was performed on cultured PBMCs, taken from culture after CMV antigen stimulation. Receptors originate from a human donor in good health (CMV status not recorded). Some clones in this sample may be carry-over from other donors' samples.

V gene TRBV23-1 combines with J gene TRBJ2-5; TRBD2 agrees at 9 bases. TRBV23-1 is designated an ORF whose function remains uncertain. The CDR3 runs 19 residues. Losses at the gene ends were 1 base for V and 5 bases for J; bases not matched to a gene: 17. The CDR3: CASSQLIGRLAEPRETQYF. The CDR3, as DNA: TGCGCCAGCAGTCAATTGATTGGCAGACTAGCGGAACCGCGGGAGACCCAGTACTTC.

The rearrangement links TRBV29-1 to TRBJ1-2; TRBD1 aligns across 7 bases. The germline V gene has CDR1 SQVTM and CDR2 ANQGSEA. CDR3 length equals 13 residues. The V gene end was trimmed by 3 bases and the J gene end by 7 bases; junction bases not matched to a gene: 8. CDR3 coding DNA: TGCAGCGTTGAGATTGCTCAGGGGGGTGGCTACACCTTC. It codes for CSVEIAQGGGYTF.

The chain employs TRBV7-9 and TRBJ2-7; D uncertain. CDR3 length: 15 residues. V was trimmed by 5 bases and J by 5 bases, leaving 19 bases between them. The germline CDR1 and CDR2 sequences are SEHNR and FQNEAQ (reference sequence). The CDR3 sequence: CASSLSRQAKDEQYF. CDR3 in DNA: TGTGCCAGCAGCCTCTCGCGGCAGGCCAAGGACGAGCAGTACTTC.

This sequence joins TRBV6-2 or TRBV6-3 and TRBJ2-5, with TRBD2 matching 11 bases. The CDR3 totals 16 residues. Germline V gene sequence: CDR1 MNHEY, CDR2 SVGEGT. Losses at the gene ends were 6 bases for V and 5 bases for J; bases not matched to a gene: 11. The CDR3 reads CASSMGLAAEEETQYF. CDR3 DNA sequence: TGTGCCAGCAGCATGGGACTAGCGGCAGAGGAGGAGACCCAGTACTTC.

This clonotype was observed many times. The chain has TRBV7-8 and TRBJ2-5, with a possible D match to TRBD1 (5 bases). V dropped 2 bases and J dropped 6 bases, with 22 bases sitting between them. CDR3 size: 17 residues. Germline loops: CDR1 SGHVS, CDR2 FQNEAQ. CDR3 sequence (DNA): TGTGCCAGCAGCTTAAAGGGCGACGGACCAGGGTCGAAGACCCAGTACTTC. Translated: CASSLKGDGPGSKTQYF.

This clonotype was seen repeatedly, ten times or more. The rearrangement links TRBV10-3 to TRBJ2-3; a possible D gene is TRBD1 (6 bases). Germline V lookup: CDR1 ENHRY, CDR2 SYGVKD. V lost 4 bases and J lost 2, with 16 bases in between. The CDR3 has 16 amino acids. In DNA, the CDR3 is TGTGCCATCAGTGCCCACGGACAGATCTACACAGATACGCAGTATTTT. Its protein is CAISAHGQIYTDTQYF.

The chain is built from TRBV6-6 and TRBJ2-7, with 8 bases that match TRBD2. The CDR3 totals 16 residues. From germline, CDR1 is MNHNY and CDR2 SVGAGI (reference sequence). Trimming cost V 2 bases and J 1 base; bases outside gene matches: 7. The CDR3 coding sequence is TGTGCCAGCAGTTACGGCGGGGGGACTCCATCCTACGAGCAGTACTTC. Translation gives CASSYGGGTPSYEQYF.

The V gene is TRBV18, the J gene TRBJ2-7; D not certain. The CDR3 sequence is 14 residues long. V lost 8 bases and J lost 6, with 20 bases in between. Germline-derived CDR1 and CDR2 are KGHSH and LQKENI. The CDR3 spells CASRGIRSNGEQYF. DNA of the CDR3: TGTGCCAGCCGAGGCATCCGAAGTAACGGCGAGCAGTACTTC.

V and J are TRBV7-6 and TRBJ2-3; D remains unclear. The CDR3 loop spans 13 amino acids. V lost 10 bases and J 0 bases, leaving 11 bases between the germline ends. The V gene's germline CDR1 is SGHVS and CDR2 FNYEAQ. DNA of the CDR3: TGTGCCACCATGGATAGAAGCACAGATACGCAGTATTTT. This gives the protein CATMDRSTDTQYF.

This clonotype was seen at least ten times. This chain uses TRBV7-8 with TRBJ2-6, with D unclear. Germline assignment: CDR1 SGHVS and CDR2 FQNEAQ. V lost 5 bases and J 0 bases, leaving 11 bases between the germline ends. The CDR3 is made up of 16 amino acids. The chain's CDR3 is CASSRSRVSGANVLTF. DNA of the CDR3: TGTGCCAGCAGCCGCTCCCGAGTCTCTGGGGCCAACGTCCTGACTTTC. Based on the CDR3 plus reference TRBV7-8 and TRBJ2-6, the full variable domain is GAGVSQSPRYKVAKRGQDVALRCDPISGHVSLFWYQQALGQGPEFLTYFQNEAQLDKSGLPSDRFFAERPEGSVSTLKIQRTQQEDSAVYLCASSRSRVSGANVLTFGAGSRLTVL.

This clonotype has just a few counts. This chain uses TRBV28 with TRBJ2-5; TRBD2 is a possible D gene (7 bases). V was trimmed by 3 bases and J by 5 bases, leaving 16 bases between them. Germline CDR1 reads MDHEN; CDR2 reads SYDVKM. The CDR3 loop spans 15 amino acids. CDR3 DNA: TGTGCCAGCAGTTTTGGCGGGGGCACCTGGGAGACCCAGTACTTC. Its translation: CASSFGGGTWETQYF.

V and J are TRBV19 and TRBJ1-3; D is unclear. There are 12 residues in the CDR3. The germline V and J ends were trimmed by 7 bases and 7 bases, with 11 bases remaining between them. CDR1 LNHDA and CDR2 SQIVND come from the germline V gene (reference sequence). CDR3 region: CASTGGGNTIYF. CDR3 coding DNA: TGTGCCAGTACCGGAGGAGGCAACACCATATATTTT.

The rearrangement joins TRBV7-2 to TRBJ2-2, with 7 bases aligning to TRBD1. Germline-derived CDR1 and CDR2 are SGHTA and FQGNSA. V lost 4 bases and J lost 4; bases outside the gene matches: 9. This CDR3 spans 16 amino acids. DNA for the CDR3: TGTGCCAGCAGCTCGTACGACAGGGCCGGCACCGGGGAGCTGTTTTTT. Encoded protein: CASSSYDRAGTGELFF.

This clonotype showed up many times. CDR3 coding DNA: TGTGCCAGCAGCTTAGTTGACAGGGGGCTCGGTCAGCCCCAGCATTTT. This encodes CASSLVDRGLGQPQHF. The chain uses TRBV7-2 and TRBJ1-5; 10 positions agree with TRBD1. CDR3 size: 16 residues. Germline V gene lookup returns CDR1 SGHTA and CDR2 FQGNSA. The V gene end was trimmed by 1 base and the J gene end by 6 bases; junction bases not matched to a gene: 6.

This clonotype was seen only a few times. The genes are TRBV5-6 and TRBJ2-7; D may be TRBD1 (5 bases). This CDR3 has 14 amino acids. Trimming cost V 1 base and J 2 bases, with 10 bases left between them. Per germline, CDR1 SGHDT and CDR2 YYEEEE. The CDR3 DNA sequence: TGTGCCAGCAGCTTGCAGGGATATACCTACGAGCAGTACTTC. Translating gives CASSLQGYTYEQYF.

About this clonotype itself: This could be a read error, since a much larger clone is one nucleotide away. The rearrangement uses TRBV12-3 or TRBV12-4 and TRBJ1-2; D gene unclear. The CDR3 is made up of 11 amino acids. The V and J ends lost 3 bases and 7 bases respectively, with 6 bases between them. The CDR3 spells CASSFGSGYTF. The CDR3 DNA follows: TGTGCCAGCAGTTTCGGCTCTGGCTACACCTTC.

This clonotype came up a few times. The chain recombines TRBV11-1 with TRBJ2-1; possible D gene TRBD1, 6 bases. The V gene's germline CDR1 is SGHAT and CDR2 FQDESV (reference sequence). V lost 7 bases, J lost 6 bases, and 16 bases lay in between. The CDR3 loop spans 14 amino acids. The CDR3 sequence: CASTDTGTRNEQFF. For the CDR3, the DNA is TGTGCCAGCACCGACACCGGGACACGCAATGAGCAGTTCTTC.

This clonotype was seen a handful of times. CDR3 sequence reads: CASSKGTSGYNEQFF. The CDR3 bases are TGTGCCAGCAGCAAGGGGACTAGCGGCTACAATGAGCAGTTCTTC. The gene calls are TRBV7-2 and TRBJ2-1, with 11 nucleotides matching TRBD2. The CDR3 is 15 amino acids. The J segment lost 3 bases and the V segment lost 5 bases, leaving 3 bases of the junction unmatched. Germline assignment: CDR1 SGHTA and CDR2 FQGNSA.

V gene TRBV19 combines with J gene TRBJ1-1; perhaps TRBD1 as D (6 bases). Between the trimmed V and J ends, which lost 5 bases and 0 bases, there was a span of 10 bases. The CDR3 totals 14 residues. CDR1 LNHDA and CDR2 SQIVND come from the germline V gene (reference sequence). The CDR3 DNA sequence: TGTGCCAGTAGTTCAGGGGTTCTGAACACTGAAGCTTTCTTT. It specifies CASSSGVLNTEAFF.

The CDR3 bases are TGCGCCAGCAGCTTCGGGGCGACTGGAAACACCATATATTTT. It translates to CASSFGATGNTIYF. The chain recombines TRBV5-1 with TRBJ1-3, with D perhaps matching TRBD1 (5 bases). The CDR3 has 14 amino acids. Germline CDR1 and CDR2: SGHRS and YFSETQ. V lost 2 bases to trimming and J lost 2 bases, with 8 bases between them.

This clonotype was counted a few times. CDR3 sequence reads: CAISDRVGNQPQHF. CDR3 nucleotides: TGTGCCATCAGCGACAGGGTTGGCAATCAGCCCCAGCATTTT. The V gene is TRBV10-3, the J gene TRBJ1-5, with 7 positions matching TRBD1. Germline trimming cut 6 bases from V and 2 bases from J; bases unmatched to any gene: 4. Per germline, CDR1 ENHRY and CDR2 SYGVKD. This CDR3 spans 14 amino acids.

This clonotype has just a few counts. This rearrangement joins TRBV7-9 to TRBJ1-2, with D possibly being TRBD1 (5 bases). Germline V gene sequence: CDR1 SEHNR, CDR2 FQNEAQ (reference sequence). Trimming removed 6 bases at V and 1 base at J, with 9 bases between. The CDR3 length is 13 residues. The CDR3 DNA sequence: TGTGCCAGCAGTACCGACAGTAACTATGGCTACACCTTC. Protein: CASSTDSNYGYTF.

This chain uses TRBV28 with TRBJ1-1, with D perhaps matching TRBD1 (5 bases). CDR3 length: 17 residues. Trimming removed 4 bases from V and 2 bases from J, with 20 bases in between. Germline CDR1 reads MDHEN; CDR2 reads SYDVKM. In DNA form, the CDR3 reads TGTGCCAGCAGTTACGCCCTCGGGACGGGATTTAACACTGAAGCTTTCTTT. Translation gives CASSYALGTGFNTEAFF.

The rearrangement uses TRBV6-1 and TRBJ1-2, with 9 bases that match TRBD1. The CDR3 has 15 residues. V shed 5 bases and J 1 base; nucleotides not matched to a gene: 5. Germline lookup yields CDR1 MNHNS and CDR2 SASEGT. The chain's CDR3 is CASSRDRVVNYGYTF. The CDR3 nucleotides are TGTGCCAGCAGTCGGGACAGGGTTGTTAACTATGGCTACACCTTC.

The CDR3 spells CASSYSLEAVNEQFF. The CDR3 coding sequence is TGTGCCAGCAGTTACTCCCTAGAAGCAGTCAATGAGCAGTTCTTC. This chain connects TRBV6-6 to TRBJ2-1; no clear D. Germline-derived CDR1 and CDR2 are MNHNY and SVGAGI (reference sequence). The CDR3 contains 15 residues. Trimming took 0 bases from V and 6 from J, leaving 12 bases between them.